The 17 T cell receptor beta chains in this list originate from one sample, sequenced in a study of shared clonotypes between healthy human individuals. Data came from immunoSEQ multiplex PCR; TCRdb stores just in-frame clones and leaves some out. The sample holds approximately 2.5 million clones, 85% to 95% seen once. The material sequenced was naive CD4+ T cells sorted from blood. Subset defined: CD45RA+ positively selected. These receptors came from a man in his late teens or twenties in good health.

The chain couples TRBV14 to TRBJ2-7; TRBD1 matches 8 bases. The V gene's germline CDR1 is SGHDN and CDR2 FVKESK. CDR3 length: 12 amino acids. V gave up 4 bases and J gave up 8 bases; unmatched junction bases: 4. CDR3 bases: TGTGCCAGCAGCCTGGACAGGGTCCAGCAGTACTTC. Its protein product is CASSLDRVQQYF.

The rearrangement links TRBV27 to TRBJ2-2, with 7 bases fitting TRBD1. CDR1 and CDR2 (germline): MNHEY, SMNVEV (reference sequence). This CDR3 spans 16 amino acids. After removal of 8 bases from V and 6 bases from J, the junction contained 15 bases not matched to a gene. CDR3 coding DNA: TGTGCCAGCTCCATAAGACAGGGTAGATTGGCCGGGGAGCTGTTTTTT. Residues: CASSIRQGRLAGELFF.

Notes on this clone: This CDR3 is also generated by other DNA sequences in the sample. J is TRBJ2-7 and V is TRBV6-1; D might be TRBD2 (5 bases). CDR1 is MNHNS and CDR2 is SASEGT in the germline V gene. The CDR3 is 12 residues long. V was clipped by 3 bases and J by 4 bases, with 7 bases between them. In DNA form, the CDR3 reads TGTGCCAGCAGTGATCGCGGGTACGAGCAGTACTTC. It encodes CASSDRGYEQYF.

V usage is TRBV7-3 and J usage is TRBJ2-1; 7 nucleotides agree with TRBD1. CDR1 and CDR2 (germline): SGHTA, FQGTGA. The CDR3 contains 13 residues. With 5 bases clipped from V and 13 bases from J, the junction kept 11 bases outside the gene matches. CDR3 DNA sequence: TGTGCCAGCAGCCCACCCGGGACAGAAGTTCAGTTCTTC. This encodes CASSPPGTEVQFF.

About this clone itself: Additional DNA sequences in this sample encode the identical CDR3. V is TRBV5-1 and J is TRBJ2-3; no clear D. Trimming pared 4 bases from V and 8 bases from J, leaving 8 bases between. CDR1 SGHRS and CDR2 YFSETQ come from the germline V gene. The CDR3 extends over 11 amino acids. The CDR3 nucleotides read TGCGCCAGCAGCCTTGAAGGTACGCAGTATTTT. This sequence encodes CASSLEGTQYF.

This clone was picked up one time. The chain has TRBV19 and TRBJ2-5; TRBD2 is a possible D gene (5 bases). From germline, CDR1 is LNHDA and CDR2 SQIVND (reference sequence). Trimming removed 3 bases at V and 0 bases at J, with 8 bases between. The CDR3 length is 14 residues. The CDR3 region is CASSMTGNQETQYF. In DNA form, the CDR3 reads TGTGCCAGTAGTATGACGGGAAACCAAGAGACCCAGTACTTC.

The chain employs TRBV5-1 and TRBJ2-6; no clear D. This CDR3 has 15 amino acids. In germline, CDR1 is SGHRS, CDR2 YFSETQ. The germline V and J ends were trimmed by 1 base and 0 bases, with 5 bases remaining between them. CDR3 sequence: CASSLITSGANVLTF. The DNA for the CDR3 is TGCGCCAGCAGCTTGATTACCTCTGGGGCCAACGTCCTGACTTTC.

This clone occurred once. The sample carries other DNA sequences with the same CDR3. The chain combines TRBV15 with TRBJ1-5, with D possibly being TRBD1 (5 bases). The V and J ends lost 1 base and 7 bases respectively, with 11 bases between them. Per the germline V gene, CDR1 is LNHNV and CDR2 is YYDKDF (reference sequence). This CDR3 is built from 14 residues. The CDR3 region has the DNA TGTGCCACCAGCAGAGGGGGCTTAAACCAGCCCCAGCATTTT. Translation: CATSRGGLNQPQHF.

The chain is built from TRBV10-3 and TRBJ1-1; D might be TRBD1 (6 bases). With 11 bases removed from V and 1 base from J, the gap between germline ends came to 8 bases. CDR1 and CDR2 (germline): ENHRY, SYGVKD. This CDR3 spans 11 amino acids. CDR3 residues: CAARGNTEAFF. The CDR3 DNA follows: TGTGCCGCCAGGGGGAACACTGAAGCTTTCTTT.

The V call is TRBV5-4, the J call TRBJ2-7; 9 bases line up with TRBD1. V dropped 4 bases and J dropped 2; count of bases not matched to a gene: 4. The germline V gene encodes CDR1 SGHNT and CDR2 YYREEE (reference sequence). The CDR3 has 14 residues. DNA for the CDR3: TGTGCCAGCAGCCGGGACAGGGCCACCTACGAGCAGTACTTC. The encoded protein is CASSRDRATYEQYF.

This chain joins TRBV30 and TRBJ1-2; D gene ambiguous. Germline V CDR1 and CDR2: GTSNPN, SVGIG (reference sequence). Trimming removed 2 bases from V and 8 bases from J, with 15 bases in between. The length of the CDR3 is 13 residues. The CDR3 spells CAWSQHSPAGYTF. The CDR3 region has the DNA TGTGCCTGGAGTCAGCACTCCCCCGCAGGCTACACCTTC.

CDR3 amino acids: CASSSQGWGNSPLHF. The CDR3 bases are TGTGCCAGCAGCTCACAGGGTTGGGGAAATTCACCCCTCCACTTT. The chain couples TRBV7-8 to TRBJ1-6; D is perhaps TRBD1 (6 bases). The CDR3 totals 15 residues. Germline assignment: CDR1 SGHVS and CDR2 FQNEAQ. V shed 4 bases and J shed 7 bases, with 14 bases lying between them.

Points on this clone: This sample includes further DNA sequences coding for the same CDR3. V usage is TRBV2 and J usage is TRBJ1-5; D is perhaps TRBD1 (6 bases). The CDR3 has 14 residues. The V gene's germline CDR1 is SNHLY and CDR2 FYNNEI. The V end was cut by 6 bases, the J end by 0 bases, with 9 bases between. CDR3 residues: CASSGQSSNQPQHF. The DNA for the CDR3 is TGTGCCAGCAGCGGACAGTCTAGCAATCAGCCCCAGCATTTT.

The rearrangement uses TRBV28 and TRBJ1-2, with 8 positions matching TRBD1. Germline V lookup: CDR1 MDHEN, CDR2 SYDVKM. The V and J ends lost 8 bases and 8 bases, in that order; junction bases with no gene match: 7. The CDR3 consists of 12 residues. The CDR3 spells CASGQGGRGYTF. The CDR3 bases are TGTGCCAGCGGACAGGGCGGCCGGGGCTACACCTTC.

This clone was recorded once. DNA of the CDR3: TGCGCCAGCAGCCCCCTATTGGCAGCAAACACTGAAGCTTTCTTT. Encoded protein: CASSPLLAANTEAFF. The V and J genes are TRBV5-1 and TRBJ1-1; unclear D gene. The CDR3 is 15 residues long. Trimming removed 4 bases at V and 2 bases at J, with 15 bases between. Looked up from germline, CDR1 is SGHRS and CDR2 is YFSETQ.

In the case of this clone: Sequence at one end of the junction differs from germline and may be a read error. The V gene is TRBV20-1, the J gene TRBJ1-1; D unclear. The CDR3 loop spans 11 amino acids. CDR1 DFQATT and CDR2 SNEGSKA come from the germline V gene (reference sequence). The CDR3 DNA sequence: TGTCGTCCTCAGGCAGATACTGAAGCTTTCTTT. This encodes CRPQADTEAFF.

In nucleotides, the CDR3 is TGTGCCTGGAGTGTAGACAGGACCAGTATGTCACCCCTCCACTTT. Translated, it gives CAWSVDRTSMSPLHF. The chain carries TRBV30 and TRBJ1-6; possible D gene TRBD1, 6 bases. The CDR3 consists of 15 residues. The germline V gene has CDR1 GTSNPN and CDR2 SVGIG (reference sequence). The ends were cut back, 0 bases at V and 10 bases at J, with 16 bases in the middle. The variable domain in full, with the rest retrieved from reference TRBV30 and TRBJ1-6, is SQTIHQWPATLVQPVGSPLSLECTVEGTSNPNLYWYRQAAGRGLQLLFYSVGIGQISSEVPQNLSASRPQDRQFILSSKKLLLSDSGFYLCAWSVDRTSMSPLHFGNGTRLTVT.